The 20 T cell receptor beta chains reported below all come from one sample, sequenced in a study of blood T cell repertoires in COVID-19. Here immunoSEQ multiplex PCR was the method, and the copy in TCRdb shows in-frame clones only, minus some. The sample lists roughly 250,000 clones; nearly 85% were seen once. Sample: peripheral blood. The receptors originated from a human donor in a cohort sampled during active COVID-19.

The rearrangement links TRBV15 to TRBJ2-1; D might be TRBD1 (5 bases). The CDR3 length is 15 residues. Germline V gene lookup returns CDR1 LNHNV and CDR2 YYDKDF (reference sequence). The V gene lost 1 base and the J gene lost 6 bases, with 13 bases spanning the gap. Here the CDR3 DNA reads TGTGCCACCAGCAGAGTCAGCAACAGGAGCAATGAGCAGTTCTTC. Amino acids: CATSRVSNRSNEQFF.

J is TRBJ1-1 and V is TRBV28; no firm D call. V was clipped by 1 base and J by 6 bases, with 6 bases between them. The CDR3 extends over 12 amino acids. Germline loops: CDR1 MDHEN, CDR2 SYDVKM. The CDR3 here is CASSLSGSEAFF. The CDR3 DNA reads TGTGCCAGCAGTTTATCCGGGTCTGAAGCTTTCTTT.

The J gene is TRBJ1-4, the V gene TRBV3-1 (or the pseudogene TRBV3-2); D might be TRBD1 (5 bases). V was pared by 4 bases and J by 5 bases, with 17 bases between. This CDR3 is built from 16 residues. From germline, CDR1 is LGHDT and CDR2 YNNKEL (reference sequence). The CDR3 DNA reads TGTGCCAGCAGCCCCTCGCCCAGGGTTAAAAATGAAAAACTGTTTTTT. Amino acids: CASSPSPRVKNEKLFF.

This clone was picked up one time. The chain is built from TRBV6-5 and TRBJ1-2, with 7 positions matching TRBD1. V lost 5 bases and J lost 2; bases outside the gene matches: 2. This CDR3 has 13 amino acids. Germline V gives CDR1 MNHEY, CDR2 SVGAGI. CDR3 sequence reads: CASSRDRNYGYTF. Written as DNA, the CDR3 is TGTGCCAGCAGTCGGGACAGAAACTATGGCTACACCTTC.

V usage is TRBV11-2 and J usage is TRBJ1-3; 9 nucleotides line up with TRBD1. Germline V gives CDR1 SGHAT, CDR2 FQNNGV. The CDR3 sequence is 15 residues long. V dropped 3 bases and J dropped 4; count of bases not matched to a gene: 4. The CDR3 sequence: CASSFRQGGGNTIYF. CDR3 bases: TGTGCCAGCAGCTTCAGACAGGGGGGGGGAAACACCATATATTTT. The entire variable domain, with the rest obtained from reference TRBV11-2 and TRBJ1-3, is as follows: EAGVAQSPRYKIIEKRQSVAFWCNPISGHATLYWYQQILGQGPKLLIQFQNNGVVDDSQLPKDRFSAERLKGVDSTLKIQPAKLEDSAVYLCASSFRQGGGNTIYFGEGSWLTVV.

The rearrangement links TRBV6-5 to TRBJ2-3, with 12 bases lining up with TRBD2. After removal of 6 bases from V and 3 bases from J, the junction contained 4 bases not matched to a gene. This CDR3 comprises 15 residues. Germline V CDR1 and CDR2: MNHEY, SVGAGI. The CDR3 DNA follows: TGTGCCAGCAGCCTTGGACTAGCGGGGACAGATACGCAGTATTTT. Protein: CASSLGLAGTDTQYF.

This chain joins TRBV29-1 and TRBJ2-7, with a tentative D call TRBD1 (6 bases). Germline loops: CDR1 SQVTM, CDR2 ANQGSEA. The CDR3 has 13 residues. V shed 6 bases and J shed 3 bases, with 15 bases lying between them. The CDR3 nucleotides are TGCAGCGTATGGGACATCGCCCTCTACGAGCAGTACTTC. Its translation is CSVWDIALYEQYF.

The chain uses TRBV6-6 and TRBJ2-7; D may be TRBD1 (5 bases). From germline, CDR1 is MNHNY and CDR2 SVGAGI (reference sequence). The CDR3 totals 17 residues. Trimming took 5 bases from V and 2 from J, leaving 22 bases between them. The CDR3 DNA follows: TGTGCCAGCAGTCTACAGGAAGGAGAAGTCAGGCCCTACGAGCAGTACTTC. This encodes CASSLQEGEVRPYEQYF.

This chain links TRBV2 with TRBJ2-7; 9 bases map to TRBD2. The CDR3 sequence is 13 residues long. With V trimmed by 4 bases and J by 4 bases, 2 bases remained unmatched. Looked up from germline, CDR1 is SNHLY and CDR2 is FYNNEI. The CDR3 region has the DNA TGTGCCAGCAGTGGGACTAGCGAGTACGAGCAGTACTTC. The encoded protein is CASSGTSEYEQYF. The full variable domain, its missing parts supplied by reference TRBV2 and TRBJ2-7, is EPEVTQTPSHQVTQMGQEVILRCVPISNHLYFYWYRQILGQKVEFLVSFYNNEISEKSEIFDDQFSVERPDGSNFTLKIRSTKLEDSAMYFCASSGTSEYEQYFGPGTRLTVT.

The chain uses TRBV5-1 and TRBJ2-6, with a weak D call TRBD1 (5 bases). The CDR3 covers 17 residues. Per the germline V gene, CDR1 is SGHRS and CDR2 is YFSETQ. V was trimmed by 0 bases and J by 4 bases, leaving 14 bases between them. The CDR3 DNA is TGCGCCAGCAGCTTGGGGCACCGCAACAGGGGGGCCAACGTCCTGACTTTC. This codes for CASSLGHRNRGANVLTF.

The gene calls are TRBV9 and TRBJ2-1; D call uncertain. From germline, CDR1 is SGDLS and CDR2 YYNGEE. The CDR3 sequence is 17 residues long. Between the trimmed V and J ends, which lost 4 bases and 2 bases, there was a span of 19 bases. For the CDR3, the DNA is TGTGCCAGCAGCTTTGGAGCCAGACCCAGTACCTACAATGAGCAGTTCTTC. This gives the protein CASSFGARPSTYNEQFF.

This clone was observed a single time. The chain has TRBV7-9 and TRBJ1-4, with 7 bases fitting TRBD1. J gave up 7 bases and V 5 bases, and 4 bases lay outside the gene matches. Germline assignment: CDR1 SEHNR and CDR2 FQNEAQ (reference sequence). This CDR3 has 13 residues. The CDR3 spells CASSRDSPEKLFF. CDR3 bases: TGTGCCAGCAGCCGGGACAGTCCTGAAAAACTGTTTTTT.

The sample holds one count of this clone. The CDR3 nucleotides are TGTGCCAGCTCGCACGCCAGACTAGCGGACTACGAGCAGTACTTC. Residues: CASSHARLADYEQYF. The chain uses TRBV18 and TRBJ2-7; 9 nucleotides line up with TRBD2. This CDR3 comprises 15 residues. V lost 6 bases and J lost 3; bases outside the gene matches: 9. Germline V CDR1 and CDR2: KGHSH, LQKENI.

This chain links TRBV25-1 with TRBJ1-1; 8 bases match TRBD1. CDR1 and CDR2 (germline): MGHDK, SYGVNS. The CDR3 has 14 residues. With V trimmed by 6 bases and J by 3 bases, 6 bases remained unmatched. The CDR3 loop is CASRTDRGHTEAFF. CDR3 coding DNA: TGTGCCAGCAGAACTGACAGGGGTCACACTGAAGCTTTCTTT.

V gene TRBV4-2 combines with J gene TRBJ2-5; TRBD2 agrees at 7 bases. Trimming cost V 4 bases and J 5 bases; bases outside gene matches: 7. The germline CDR1 and CDR2 sequences are LGHNA and YNFKEQ. The CDR3 loop spans 14 amino acids. CDR3 coding DNA: TGTGCCAGCAGCCTTGGGAGGGGTGGTGAGACCCAGTACTTC. This encodes CASSLGRGGETQYF.

The chain has TRBV7-2 and TRBJ2-1; 9 nucleotides line up with TRBD1. Per the germline V gene, CDR1 is SGHTA and CDR2 is FQGNSA. This CDR3 region has 15 residues. The V and J ends lost 5 bases and 7 bases, in that order; junction bases with no gene match: 9. DNA of the CDR3: TGTGCCAGCAGCCAAGCCGGGACAGGGCGTAATGAGCAGTTCTTC. This sequence encodes CASSQAGTGRNEQFF.

The chain has TRBV6-5 and TRBJ1-1; 11 nucleotides line up with TRBD1. The CDR3 length is 14 residues. CDR1 and CDR2 from the germline V gene are MNHEY and SVGAGI. J was trimmed by 7 bases and V by 5 bases; bases with no gene match: 6. This chain's CDR3 is CASSRTGGANEAFF. CDR3 nucleotides: TGTGCCAGCAGTAGGACAGGGGGCGCGAATGAAGCTTTCTTT.

CDR3 amino acids: CASSPGTSGPPTYEQYF. In DNA form, the CDR3 reads TGTGCCAGCTCACCCGGGACTAGCGGGCCTCCTACCTACGAGCAGTACTTC. The V call is TRBV18, the J call TRBJ2-7; 12 bases line up with TRBD2. The CDR3 totals 17 residues. Germline values: CDR1 KGHSH, CDR2 LQKENI. J was trimmed by 2 bases and V by 3 bases; bases with no gene match: 8.

The chain recombines TRBV4-2 with TRBJ1-1; D perhaps matches TRBD1 (6 bases). Germline CDR1 is LGHNA and CDR2 is YNFKEQ. V shed 0 bases and J shed 0 bases, with 11 bases lying between them. This CDR3 contains 16 residues. Here the CDR3 reads CASSQESNRVNTEAFF. The CDR3 nucleotides read TGTGCCAGCAGCCAAGAAAGCAACAGGGTGAACACTGAAGCTTTCTTT.

The J gene is TRBJ2-3, the V gene TRBV2; the D gene is possibly TRBD1 (6 bases). Germline CDR1 reads SNHLY; CDR2 reads FYNNEI. V dropped 10 bases and J dropped 3 bases, with 11 bases sitting between them. CDR3 length: 12 amino acids. The CDR3 sequence is CATLTGTDTQYF. DNA of the CDR3: TGTGCCACCTTAACAGGGACAGATACGCAGTATTTT.